A single sample is the source of the 15 T cell receptor beta chains below, sequenced in a study of cytomegalovirus exposure and HLA in healthy donors. Sequencing was performed with immunoSEQ multiplex PCR; in TCRdb, only in-frame clones are kept and a portion is missing. The table lists about 120,000 clones, approximately 90% of them singletons. Input material: PBMCs. The origin of the receptors is a man younger than 35 in good health and CMV-seronegative.

This sequence joins TRBV13 and TRBJ1-1, with unresolved D. V was cut by 1 base and J by 5 bases, with 11 bases left in between. Germline lookup yields CDR1 PRHDT and CDR2 FYEKMQ (reference sequence). The length of the CDR3 is 14 residues. CDR3 amino acids: CASSLERARTEAFF. CDR3 coding DNA: TGTGCCAGCAGCTTAGAGAGGGCTAGGACTGAAGCTTTCTTT.

V usage is TRBV5-5 and J usage is TRBJ2-7; no reliable D call. Germline CDR1 and CDR2: SGHKS and YYEKEE (reference sequence). Trimming removed 0 bases at V and 3 bases at J, with 13 bases between. The CDR3 spans 15 residues. The CDR3 protein is CASSLVYRGLYEQYF. For the CDR3, the DNA is TGTGCCAGCAGCTTGGTTTATCGCGGCCTCTACGAGCAGTACTTC.

This clone showed up just a few times. Written as DNA, the CDR3 is TGTGCCAGCAGCTTGACTAGCGGCCTCTACGAGCAGTACTTC. It codes for CASSLTSGLYEQYF. V is TRBV7-6 and J is TRBJ2-7; TRBD2 agrees at 9 bases. CDR3 length: 14 amino acids. Trimming cost V 3 bases and J 3 bases; bases outside gene matches: 3. Germline CDR1 reads SGHVS; CDR2 reads FNYEAQ.

V gene TRBV5-1 combines with J gene TRBJ2-3, with TRBD2 as a possible D gene (6 bases). Germline lookup yields CDR1 SGHRS and CDR2 YFSETQ. V lost 4 bases and J 1 base, leaving 19 bases between the germline ends. The CDR3 sequence is 17 residues long. The CDR3 reads CASSPFNGGSGTDTQYF. The CDR3, as DNA: TGCGCCAGCAGCCCGTTCAACGGGGGTTCGGGCACAGATACGCAGTATTTT.

This rearrangement joins TRBV14 to TRBJ2-1; D possibly corresponds to TRBD2 (6 bases). CDR1 is SGHDN, CDR2 FVKESK, per germline. This CDR3 region has 15 residues. Trimming removed 4 bases from V and 3 bases from J, with 13 bases in between. The CDR3 nucleotides read TGTGCCAGCAGCCGGTCCTTGGGGGGCTACAATGAGCAGTTCTTC. Translated: CASSRSLGGYNEQFF.

This chain links TRBV5-1 with TRBJ1-2; 9 bases match TRBD1. The ends lost 2 bases at V and 2 bases at J; junction bases unmatched: 4. Germline loops: CDR1 SGHRS, CDR2 YFSETQ. This CDR3 has 15 residues. The DNA of the CDR3 is TGCGCCAGCAGCTTTGGAGGACAGGGGAACTATGGCTACACCTTC. The encoded protein is CASSFGGQGNYGYTF.

V and J are TRBV11-3 and TRBJ1-1; D is uncertain. Trimming removed 4 bases from V and 0 bases from J, with 9 bases in between. The length of the CDR3 is 14 residues. Per the germline V gene, CDR1 is SGHNT and CDR2 is YENEEA. CDR3 sequence (DNA): TGTGCCAGCAGCTCCGGAGTAATGAACACTGAAGCTTTCTTT. Its translation is CASSSGVMNTEAFF.

This clone has only a few counts. CDR3 protein: CASSSTATEAFF. The DNA for the CDR3 is TGTGCCAGCAGCTCTACAGCAACTGAAGCTTTCTTT. The chain recombines TRBV6-5 with TRBJ1-1; D gene unclear. The CDR3 has 12 amino acids. V gave up 6 bases and J gave up 5 bases, with 10 bases separating them. Germline V gene data show CDR1 as MNHEY and CDR2 as SVGAGI.

The CDR3 is CASSTSGNEQFF. The CDR3 DNA sequence: TGTGCCAGCTCAACTAGCGGCAATGAGCAGTTCTTC. V is TRBV18 and J is TRBJ2-1; TRBD2 matches at 8 bases. The length of the CDR3 is 12 residues. V lost 5 bases to trimming and J lost 6 bases; unmatched junction nucleotides: 0. From germline, CDR1 is KGHSH and CDR2 LQKENI.

The chain joins TRBV6-1 to TRBJ1-1, with D unclear. Deletions cut 6 bases from V and 0 bases from J, with 14 bases between. Germline V gene data show CDR1 as MNHNS and CDR2 as SASEGT. CDR3 length equals 15 residues. CDR3 in amino acids: CASSAGRTVNTEAFF. The DNA of the CDR3 is TGTGCCAGCAGCGCCGGGAGGACGGTGAACACTGAAGCTTTCTTT.

This chain uses TRBV27 with TRBJ1-5; the match to TRBD1 covers 9 bases. The CDR3 is 14 amino acids. The ends lost 5 bases at V and 2 bases at J; junction bases unmatched: 1. Germline values: CDR1 MNHEY, CDR2 SMNVEV (reference sequence). CDR3 sequence (DNA): TGTGCCAGCAGTGACAGGGGGGGCAATCAGCCCCAGCATTTT. Protein sequence: CASSDRGGNQPQHF.

The J gene is TRBJ2-2, the V gene TRBV11-2; D gene uncertain. Trimming took off 1 base at V and 5 bases at J, with 11 bases between the two ends. The CDR3 is 15 residues long. CDR1 SGHAT and CDR2 FQNNGV come from the germline V gene. The CDR3 loop reads CASSLVFTETGELFF. The CDR3 DNA reads as TGTGCCAGCAGCTTAGTTTTTACCGAGACCGGGGAGCTGTTTTTT.

The chain employs TRBV14 and TRBJ2-2; 10 bases agree with TRBD1. After removal of 8 bases from V and 4 bases from J, the junction contained 1 base not matched to a gene. The CDR3 covers 13 residues. Germline lookup yields CDR1 SGHDN and CDR2 FVKESK. The CDR3: CASRTGGTGELFF. CDR3 bases: TGTGCCAGCCGGACAGGGGGCACCGGGGAGCTGTTTTTT.

V and J are TRBV4-1 and TRBJ1-5, with D hard to call. The V gene's germline CDR1 is MGHRA and CDR2 YSYEKL. The CDR3 totals 16 residues. The V end lost 6 bases, the J end lost 0 bases, and 15 bases lay between the germline ends. This CDR3 reads CASSRGPVYSNQPQHF. In DNA, the CDR3 is TGCGCCAGCAGTCGAGGTCCCGTTTATAGCAATCAGCCCCAGCATTTT.

The DNA for the CDR3 is TGTGCCAGCAGCCAAGTAGGACAGGGGGCAGGGGAGACCCAGTACTTC. This codes for CASSQVGQGAGETQYF. J is TRBJ2-5 and V is TRBV4-2, with 11 bases aligning to TRBD1. The CDR3 spans 16 residues. V lost 1 base to trimming and J lost 5 bases; unmatched junction nucleotides: 6. Germline V gene lookup returns CDR1 LGHNA and CDR2 YNFKEQ.